The 12 T cell receptor beta chains given below trace back to one sample, sequenced in a study of Graves' ophthalmopathy and Graves' hyperthyroidism. TCR beta CDR3 amplification used RNA transcripts. RT-PCR in the first round used HTBI primers; a second-round multiplex PCR followed. TCRdb re-derived calls from the multiplex PCR reads in MiXCR, one entry per CDR3 protein. The table lists about 550,000 distinct CDR3 sequences, less than 40% of them singletons. Material: peripheral blood or thyroid tissue (not recorded which). Receptors originate from an adult man with Graves' hyperthyroidism.

This clonotype showed up just a few times. V usage is TRBV2 and J usage is TRBJ2-1; weak D call: TRBD2 (7 bases). The germline V gene has CDR1 SNHLY and CDR2 FYNNEI. The CDR3 spans 16 residues. Trimming cost V 3 bases and J 6 bases, with 18 bases left between them. The CDR3: CASSEGGLAALNEQFF. The CDR3 bases are TGTGCCAGCAGTGAGGGGGGGCTAGCGGCCCTCAATGAGCAGTTCTTC. Using reference TRBV2 and TRBJ2-1 for the parts outside the CDR3, the full variable domain is EPEVTQTPSHQVTQMGQEVILRCVPISNHLYFYWYRQILGQKVEFLVSFYNNEISEKSEIFDDQFSVERPDGSNFTLKIRSTKLEDSAMYFCASSEGGLAALNEQFFGPGTRLTVL.

This clonotype has a count of ten or more. V is TRBV11-3 and J is TRBJ2-7; D is possibly TRBD1 or TRBD2 (5 bases each). This CDR3 comprises 15 residues. Between the trimmed V and J ends, which lost 5 bases and 4 bases, there was a span of 18 bases. CDR1 SGHNT and CDR2 YENEEA come from the germline V gene. The CDR3 sequence: CASSLLGTLSYEQYF. DNA for the CDR3: TGTGCCAGCAGCCTACTCGGGACGCTATCGTACGAGCAGTACTTC.

V gene TRBV12-3 or TRBV12-4 combines with J gene TRBJ1-2; 8 nucleotides agree with TRBD1. The CDR3 is 14 residues long. Unmatched junction bases numbered 10, after V lost 5 bases and J lost 8 bases. The CDR3 reads CASSRDRTRNGYTF. The CDR3 nucleotides read TGTGCCAGCAGTCGGGACAGGACGCGAAACGGCTACACCTTC.

The V call is TRBV7-3, the J call TRBJ2-7, with D unresolved. V dropped 3 bases and J dropped 3 bases, with 9 bases sitting between them. Germline V gives CDR1 SGHTA, CDR2 FQGTGA. The CDR3 contains 13 residues. The CDR3 is CASSFGTFYEQYF. For the CDR3, the DNA is TGTGCCAGCAGCTTTGGCACGTTCTACGAGCAGTACTTC.

Remarks on this clonotype: The junction does not match germline at one end; this may be a read error. The chain is built from TRBV7-8 and TRBJ2-5; 9 positions agree with TRBD2. CDR1 is SGHVS and CDR2 is FQNEAQ in the germline V gene. There are 11 residues in the CDR3. DNA of the CDR3: TGTGCCAGCAGCTCCGGGACTAGCATGTTCTTC. Its translation is CASSSGTSMFF.

This clonotype was counted between two and nine times. The chain joins TRBV29-1 to TRBJ2-3; TRBD2 agrees at 7 bases. CDR3 length equals 13 residues. Germline V gives CDR1 SQVTM, CDR2 ANQGSEA. The ends lost 7 bases at V and 5 bases at J; junction bases unmatched: 9. CDR3 region: CSGGGGAGDTQYF. The CDR3 region has the DNA TGCAGCGGTGGCGGGGGTGCGGGAGATACGCAGTATTTT.

This clonotype came up many times. The V gene is TRBV9, the J gene TRBJ1-6; a possible D gene is TRBD1 (6 bases). Germline V gene data show CDR1 as SGDLS and CDR2 as YYNGEE. Trimming removed 0 bases from V and 10 bases from J, with 11 bases in between. The CDR3 is 14 amino acids. DNA of the CDR3: TGTGCCAGCAGCGTAGGGGGGGGCGGATCACCCCTCCACTTT. Encoded protein: CASSVGGGGSPLHF.

The chain uses TRBV6-5 and TRBJ1-3; 8 nucleotides agree with TRBD1. Germline CDR1 is MNHEY and CDR2 is SVGAGI. V shed 6 bases, J shed 2 bases, and the junction held 6 bases outside the gene matches. The CDR3 is made up of 15 amino acids. CDR3 sequence: CASRDRGNAGNTIYF. The CDR3 DNA follows: TGTGCCAGCAGAGACAGGGGTAACGCTGGAAACACCATATATTTT.

For this clonotype: A clone one base away is much larger, so this may be a read error. The CDR3 does not end in the conserved phenylalanine or tryptophan, so this is likely a read error. This chain connects TRBV19 to TRBJ1-5, with D possibly being TRBD1 (5 bases). Germline lookup yields CDR1 LNHDA and CDR2 SQIVND (reference sequence). The CDR3 contains 13 residues. V lost 7 bases to trimming and J lost 0 bases, with 7 bases between them. The CDR3 region has the DNA TGTGCCAGTAAGACAGCTAGCAATCAGCCCCAGCATCTT. Protein: CASKTASNQPQHL.

There are many counts of this clonotype. This chain uses TRBV25-1 with TRBJ2-7; no firm D call. Per germline, CDR1 MGHDK and CDR2 SYGVNS. Trimming shortened V by 3 bases and J by 8 bases, and 8 bases separated the two germline ends. This CDR3 comprises 11 residues. The CDR3 nucleotides are TGTGCCAGCAGTGAGGGTACGAAGCAGTACTTC. Translation: CASSEGTKQYF.

This clonotype was detected only once. Given a much more abundant clone one base away, this may be a read error. A read error is likely, as this CDR3 ends without the conserved phenylalanine or tryptophan. The chain links TRBV20-1 to TRBJ2-2; 8 nucleotides line up with TRBD1. Germline trimming cut 0 bases from V and 7 bases from J; bases unmatched to any gene: 13. Per the germline V gene, CDR1 is DFQATT and CDR2 is SNEGSKA (reference sequence). The CDR3 is 17 residues long. The CDR3 is CSARDHRQGAASGELFL. DNA for the CDR3: TGCAGTGCTAGAGATCACAGGCAGGGGGCCGCTAGCGGGGAGCTGTTTCTT.

The chain is built from TRBV7-2 and TRBJ2-1; D unclear. Trimming removed 5 bases from V and 4 bases from J, with 9 bases in between. Germline V gene lookup returns CDR1 SGHTA and CDR2 FQGNSA. The CDR3 has 13 amino acids. CDR3 sequence: CASSKTTYNEQFF. CDR3 DNA sequence: TGTGCCAGCAGCAAGACCACATACAATGAGCAGTTCTTC.